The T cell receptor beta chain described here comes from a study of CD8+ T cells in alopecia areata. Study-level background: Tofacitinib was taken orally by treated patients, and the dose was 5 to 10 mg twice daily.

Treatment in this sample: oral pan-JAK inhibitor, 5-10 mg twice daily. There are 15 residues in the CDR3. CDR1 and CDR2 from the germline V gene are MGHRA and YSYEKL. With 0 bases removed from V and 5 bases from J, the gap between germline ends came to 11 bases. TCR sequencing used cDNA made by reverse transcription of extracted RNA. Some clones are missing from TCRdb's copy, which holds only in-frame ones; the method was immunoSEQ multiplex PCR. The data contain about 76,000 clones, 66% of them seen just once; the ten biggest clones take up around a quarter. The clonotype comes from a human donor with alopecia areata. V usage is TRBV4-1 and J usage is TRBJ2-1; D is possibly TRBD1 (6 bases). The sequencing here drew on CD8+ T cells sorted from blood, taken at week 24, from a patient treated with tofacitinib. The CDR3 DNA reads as TGCGCCAGCAGCCAAGATCCAGGGGCAAACAATGAGCAGTTCTTC. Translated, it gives CASSQDPGANNEQFF.